These 6 T cell receptor beta chains were sequenced from one sample in a study of T cells in Graves' hyperthyroidism and ophthalmopathy. There were TCR beta CDR3 regions amplified from RNA transcripts. The TCR CDR3 was amplified in a first-round RT-PCR using the HTBI primer set. Each CDR3 protein is one row after TCRdb ran MiXCR on the multiplex PCR reads. The table has 750,000 to 950,000 distinct CDR3 sequences, approximately 40% seen once. The source material was blood. These receptor sequences come from a man between 18 and 35 years old with Graves' hyperthyroidism.

The chain joins TRBV7-8 to TRBJ1-1, with 8 bases fitting TRBD1. The J segment lost 1 base and the V segment lost 5 bases, leaving 6 bases of the junction unmatched. CDR1 SGHVS and CDR2 FQNEAQ come from the germline V gene. The CDR3 has 15 amino acids. The CDR3 reads CASSMPTGENTEAFF. The CDR3 DNA follows: TGTGCCAGCAGCATGCCGACAGGGGAGAACACTGAAGCTTTCTTT.

This clonotype was counted between two and nine times. J is TRBJ1-1 and V is TRBV12-3 or TRBV12-4; 12 nucleotides line up with TRBD1. This CDR3 is 16 amino acids long. J was trimmed by 3 bases and V by 3 bases; bases with no gene match: 5. The CDR3 protein is CASSFGTGGADTEAFF. The CDR3 coding sequence is TGTGCCAGCAGTTTTGGGACAGGGGGCGCCGACACTGAAGCTTTCTTT.

The gene calls are TRBV12-3 or TRBV12-4 and TRBJ1-1, with D possibly TRBD1 on 6 matching bases. This CDR3 is 12 amino acids long. Trimming stripped 7 bases from V and 4 bases from J, with 10 bases between. The CDR3, as DNA: TGTGCCAGCAACTCAGGGGCCACTGAAGCTTTCTTT. Protein: CASNSGATEAFF.

CDR3 loop: CASSAYGGTRELFF. The DNA for the CDR3 is TGTGCCAGCAGCGCCTACGGGGGGACCAGGGAGCTGTTTTTT. The V and J genes are TRBV9 and TRBJ2-2; TRBD2 agrees at 7 bases. Germline V gene sequence: CDR1 SGDLS, CDR2 YYNGEE. The CDR3 extends over 14 amino acids. After removal of 3 bases from V and 9 bases from J, the junction contained 8 bases not matched to a gene.

This clonotype occurred a few times. The chain combines TRBV19 with TRBJ2-2; weak D call: TRBD2 (5 bases). The germline V gene encodes CDR1 LNHDA and CDR2 SQIVND (reference sequence). This CDR3 is 15 amino acids long. V lost 6 bases and J 6 bases, leaving 17 bases between the germline ends. Here the CDR3 reads CASRETSWEAGELFF. The CDR3, as DNA: TGTGCCAGTAGGGAAACTAGTTGGGAAGCCGGGGAGCTGTTTTTT.

The chain carries TRBV2 and TRBJ1-5, with D perhaps TRBD1 (6 bases). The CDR3 consists of 19 residues. V lost 5 bases, J lost 0 bases, and 23 bases lay in between. CDR1 is SNHLY and CDR2 is FYNNEI in the germline V gene. CDR3 sequence (DNA): TGTGCCAGCAGTACAGGGACATATAGTGGGGTCTATAGCAATCAGCCCCAGCATTTT. Translating it yields CASSTGTYSGVYSNQPQHF. Full variable domain (outside the CDR3, taken from reference TRBV2 and TRBJ1-5): EPEVTQTPSHQVTQMGQEVILRCVPISNHLYFYWYRQILGQKVEFLVSFYNNEISEKSEIFDDQFSVERPDGSNFTLKIRSTKLEDSAMYFCASSTGTYSGVYSNQPQHFGDGTRLSIL.